The clone carrying this TCR beta chain was counted ten times or more. The target antigen is unknown. This entry is derived from a study of CD8 T cells in ankylosing spondylitis. The V and J ends lost 6 bases and 2 bases respectively, with 11 bases between them. Germline CDR1 reads MNHEY; CDR2 reads SMNVEV (reference sequence). This CDR3 has 13 amino acids. Findings and limits, study-wide: Blood from ankylosing spondylitis patients appeared to carry a characteristic roughly eight-variant TCR beta motif. Significant enrichment of disease-linked clones was reportedly seen in matched ankylosing spondylitis synovial fluid.

TCRdb recomputed calls from the 5' RACE reads with MiXCR, one row per CDR3 protein. The sample has about 510,000 distinct CDR3 sequences, roughly 5.3% seen once. The chain couples TRBV27 to TRBJ2-7; D remains ambiguous. The TCR was taken from a male donor with ankylosing spondylitis. Sequencing was carried out using blood, either unsorted or a sorted T cell fraction (not recorded which). The CDR3 reads CASSARRTYEQYF. As DNA, the CDR3 is TGTGCCAGCAGCGCCCGAAGGACCTACGAGCAGTACTTC.